Listed below are T cell receptor beta chains from one sample, sequenced in a study of cytomegalovirus exposure and HLA in healthy donors. Libraries were prepared by immunoSEQ multiplex PCR; TCRdb keeps only in-frame clonotypes and omits some of them. The table records roughly 130,000 clones, around 72% of them present only once. Sample: PBMCs. These receptors all stem from a woman between 35 and 50 years old in good health and CMV-seronegative. CDR3s include the opening cysteine and the closing phenylalanine or tryptophan. D genes are given only for firm matches. Part of the rows lack a size; the others show once, few, many or a class for expanded clones.

d_call: TRBD1
v_call: TRBV29-1
clone_size: NA
j_call: TRBJ1-2
cdr3_nt: TGCAGCGTTGTACGGACAGGGGACTATGGCTACACCTTC
cdr3_aa: CSVVRTGDYGYTF

d_call: NA
v_call: TRBV27
clone_size: NA
j_call: TRBJ2-3
cdr3_nt: TGTGCCAGCAGTATCCGGCCGGGTGATAGCACAGATACGCAGTATTTT
cdr3_aa: CASSIRPGDSTDTQYF

d_call: NA
v_call: TRBV4-1
clone_size: NA
j_call: TRBJ2-3
cdr3_nt: TGCGCCAGCAGTGCGGCCTCGGAGTCCGTAAGAAATACGCAGTATTTT
cdr3_aa: CASSAASESVRNTQYF

d_call: TRBD1
v_call: TRBV7-6
clone_size: NA
j_call: TRBJ2-3
cdr3_nt: TGTGCCAGCAGTTTTGGGACAGGTACAGATACGCAGTATTTT
cdr3_aa: CASSFGTGTDTQYF

d_call: TRBD1
v_call: TRBV28
clone_size: NA
j_call: TRBJ2-1
cdr3_nt: TGTGCCAGCAGTTCCTATGATCGGACAGGGGGCAATGAGCAGTTCTTC
cdr3_aa: CASSSYDRTGGNEQFF

d_call: TRBD1
v_call: TRBV7-9
clone_size: once
j_call: TRBJ2-7
cdr3_nt: TGTGCCAGCAGCTTGAGGGGACAGGACTCCTACGAGCAGTACTTC
cdr3_aa: CASSLRGQDSYEQYF

d_call: TRBD1
v_call: TRBV19
clone_size: few
j_call: TRBJ1-4
cdr3_nt: TGTGCCAGTACCGTCTCAGGGGGCAAGAATGAAAAACTGTTTTTT
cdr3_aa: CASTVSGGKNEKLFF

d_call: NA
v_call: TRBV18
clone_size: NA
j_call: TRBJ2-1
cdr3_nt: TGTGCCAGCTCCCCCCGTGTTGTGAATGAGCAGTTCTTC
cdr3_aa: CASSPRVVNEQFF

d_call: NA
v_call: TRBV2
clone_size: few
j_call: TRBJ2-6
cdr3_nt: TGTGCCAGCCTCAGATCGGGACACCACTCTGGGGCCAACGTCCTGACTTTC
cdr3_aa: CASLRSGHHSGANVLTF

d_call: NA
v_call: TRBV10-3
clone_size: NA
j_call: TRBJ1-6
cdr3_nt: TGTGCCATCAGTATGCGTCTCGGACTGATGGCTTCACCCCTCCACTTT
cdr3_aa: CAISMRLGLMASPLHF

d_call: TRBD2
v_call: TRBV28
clone_size: NA
j_call: TRBJ2-7
cdr3_nt: TGTGCCAGCAGTCCCGGGACTAGGTCTTACGAGCAGTACTTC
cdr3_aa: CASSPGTRSYEQYF